These T cell receptor beta chains were read from a single sample in a study of early T cells in non-severe SARS-CoV-2 infection. TCRdb reprocessed the 5' RACE reads via MiXCR and lists one record per CDR3 protein. The repertoire holds over 35,000 distinct CDR3 sequences, about 6.5% seen once, with more than 20% in the top ten. Sequencing used whole blood, obtained at baseline. These receptors were taken from an adult who was a healthcare worker with PCR-confirmed SARS-CoV-2 infection or an uninfected control (not recorded which). The CDR3 runs from the conserved cysteine through the conserved F or W. A D gene is named only where the DNA matches it firmly. Not all rows give a size; the values are once, few, many and, for expanded clones, a class.

v_gene: TRBV20-1; abundance: many; d_gene: -; j_gene: TRBJ1-2; CDR3nt: TGCAGTGCTAGGGTGACGCGGGCCCGGGGCTATGGCTACACCTTC; CDR3aa: CSARVTRARGYGYTF
v_gene: TRBV24-1; abundance: few; d_gene: TRBD1; j_gene: TRBJ1-5; CDR3nt: TGTGCCACCAGTGGAGCGACAGGGTTGGATCAGCCCCAGCATTTT; CDR3aa: CATSGATGLDQPQHF
v_gene: TRBV4-3; abundance: -; d_gene: TRBD1; j_gene: TRBJ1-2; CDR3nt: TGCGCCAGTGGGCGGGCAGGGGGCAAGAACTATGGCTACACCTTC; CDR3aa: CASGRAGGKNYGYTF
v_gene: TRBV29-1; abundance: many; d_gene: -; j_gene: TRBJ1-1; CDR3nt: TGCAGCGTTGATTATCGGCAGGAAGCTTTCTTT; CDR3aa: CSVDYRQEAFF
v_gene: TRBV2; abundance: few; d_gene: -; j_gene: TRBJ2-1; CDR3nt: TGTGCCAGCAGCGACTCCCTCGCGGATGAGCAGTTCTTC; CDR3aa: CASSDSLADEQFF
v_gene: TRBV7-9; abundance: few; d_gene: -; j_gene: TRBJ2-5; CDR3nt: TGTGCCAGCAGCTTCCCGGAGGAGGGCGAAGAGACCCAGTACTTC; CDR3aa: CASSFPEEGEETQYF
v_gene: TRBV20-1; abundance: many; d_gene: -; j_gene: TRBJ2-7; CDR3nt: TGCAGTGCTACCCGGCAGGGGGAGGGCTACGAGCAGTACTTC; CDR3aa: CSATRQGEGYEQYF
v_gene: TRBV20-1; abundance: many; d_gene: -; j_gene: TRBJ2-7; CDR3nt: TGCAGTGTACGCAGGGACTTTCCCACCTACGAGCAGTACTTC; CDR3aa: CSVRRDFPTYEQYF
v_gene: TRBV7-9; abundance: many; d_gene: TRBD1; j_gene: TRBJ1-1; CDR3nt: TGTGCCAGCAGCTCGACAGGGTTCGACACTGAAGCTTTCTTT; CDR3aa: CASSSTGFDTEAFF
v_gene: TRBV12-3/TRBV12-4; abundance: few; d_gene: TRBD1; j_gene: TRBJ1-6; CDR3nt: TGTGCCAGCAGGGCGACAGGGGGCAGTTCACCCCTCCACTTT; CDR3aa: CASRATGGSSPLHF
v_gene: TRBV5-1; abundance: few; d_gene: -; j_gene: TRBJ1-2; CDR3nt: TGCGCCAGCAGCTGGGGGACGAAGGGGAACTATGGCTACACCTTC; CDR3aa: CASSWGTKGNYGYTF
v_gene: TRBV6-6; abundance: many; d_gene: -; j_gene: TRBJ1-4; CDR3nt: TGTGCCAGCAGTTACTCCGAGGGCAGCTTTAATGAAAAACTGTTTTTT; CDR3aa: CASSYSEGSFNEKLFF
v_gene: TRBV27; abundance: many; d_gene: TRBD1; j_gene: TRBJ2-3; CDR3nt: TGTGCCAGCAGTTTCGACAGGGAATCTAGCACAGATACGCAGTATTTT; CDR3aa: CASSFDRESSTDTQYF
v_gene: TRBV20-1; abundance: -; d_gene: -; j_gene: TRBJ2-3; CDR3nt: TGCAGTGCTGGACAGCCCCCGCCGGGGGCAGATACGCAGTATTTT; CDR3aa: CSAGQPPPGADTQYF
v_gene: TRBV7-2; abundance: -; d_gene: -; j_gene: TRBJ1-4; CDR3nt: TGTGCCAGCAGCAGGAAAGGGCGGGAAAAACTGTTTTTT; CDR3aa: CASSRKGREKLFF
v_gene: TRBV7-6; abundance: many; d_gene: -; j_gene: TRBJ2-3; CDR3nt: TGTGCCAGCACCGACAAAATGGCAGATACGCAGTATTTT; CDR3aa: CASTDKMADTQYF
v_gene: TRBV5-5; abundance: many; d_gene: -; j_gene: TRBJ1-4; CDR3nt: TGTGCCAGCAGCCGGAGGTTAGGGTTTTTTGAAAAACTGTTTTTT; CDR3aa: CASSRRLGFFEKLFF
v_gene: TRBV2; abundance: many; d_gene: TRBD1; j_gene: TRBJ1-5; CDR3nt: TGTGCCAGCAGTGGAGACAGGGTATACCAGCCCCAGCATTTT; CDR3aa: CASSGDRVYQPQHF
v_gene: TRBV7-8; abundance: many; d_gene: -; j_gene: TRBJ1-2; CDR3nt: TGTGCCAGCAGCTTAGAGCCAGGTTATGGCTACACCTTC; CDR3aa: CASSLEPGYGYTF
v_gene: TRBV12-3/TRBV12-4; abundance: few; d_gene: TRBD2; j_gene: TRBJ2-1; CDR3nt: TGTGCCAGCAGTTTTCGAGCGGGAGGGCCTGTTTCGGAGCAGTTCTTC; CDR3aa: CASSFRAGGPVSEQFF
v_gene: TRBV12-3/TRBV12-4; abundance: -; d_gene: -; j_gene: TRBJ2-6; CDR3nt: TGTGCCAGCAAAAACTCTGGGGCCAACGTCCTGACTTTC; CDR3aa: CASKNSGANVLTF
v_gene: TRBV29-1; abundance: -; d_gene: -; j_gene: TRBJ1-5; CDR3nt: TGCAGCGTTGTTTTCTTTTTTGGTCAGCCCCAGCATTTT; CDR3aa: CSVVFFFGQPQHF
v_gene: TRBV4-2; abundance: many; d_gene: -; j_gene: TRBJ2-3; CDR3nt: TGTGCCAGCAGCCAGGCGGCGGGCCAGTCGGATACGCAGTATTTT; CDR3aa: CASSQAAGQSDTQYF
v_gene: TRBV24-1; abundance: many; d_gene: -; j_gene: TRBJ2-7; CDR3nt: TGTGCCACCAGTGAGGGAGGTCCCTACGAGCAGTACTTC; CDR3aa: CATSEGGPYEQYF
v_gene: TRBV7-9; abundance: many; d_gene: TRBD1; j_gene: TRBJ2-2; CDR3nt: TGTGCCAGCAGCTTAGTTCGGGACAGTTTCACCGGGGAGCTGTTTTTT; CDR3aa: CASSLVRDSFTGELFF
v_gene: TRBV4-2; abundance: many; d_gene: TRBD1; j_gene: TRBJ2-7; CDR3nt: TGTGCCAGCAGCCAAGGTCCCGGGACAGCCTTCTACGAGCAGTACTTC; CDR3aa: CASSQGPGTAFYEQYF
v_gene: TRBV5-1; abundance: many; d_gene: -; j_gene: TRBJ1-1; CDR3nt: TGCGCCAGCAGCTTGGCGGGCAGGATGAACACTGAAGCTTTCTTT; CDR3aa: CASSLAGRMNTEAFF
v_gene: TRBV6-5; abundance: many; d_gene: -; j_gene: TRBJ2-6; CDR3nt: TGTGCCAGCAAAATTAGGGGGGTGCCTGGGGCCAACGTCCTGACTTTC; CDR3aa: CASKIRGVPGANVLTF
v_gene: TRBV6-2/TRBV6-3; abundance: many; d_gene: TRBD1; j_gene: TRBJ2-1; CDR3nt: TGTGCCAGCAGTTACAAGACAGGGGGCATTGGAAAGTTCTTC; CDR3aa: CASSYKTGGIGKFF
v_gene: TRBV12-3/TRBV12-4; abundance: few; d_gene: -; j_gene: TRBJ2-1; CDR3nt: TGTGCCAGCAGTTCCGGCCTTTACAATGAGCAGTTCTTC; CDR3aa: CASSSGLYNEQFF
v_gene: TRBV18; abundance: many; d_gene: -; j_gene: TRBJ2-4; CDR3nt: TGTGCCAGCTCACCTTCCAGGGGCGGCAAAAACATTCAGTACTTC; CDR3aa: CASSPSRGGKNIQYF
v_gene: TRBV20-1; abundance: many; d_gene: TRBD2; j_gene: TRBJ2-2; CDR3nt: TGCAGTGCTAGAGTGGTCGCGGGAGGTGCCGGGGAGCTGTTTTTT; CDR3aa: CSARVVAGGAGELFF
v_gene: TRBV7-2; abundance: many; d_gene: -; j_gene: TRBJ2-5; CDR3nt: TGTGCCAGCAGCTTATCCCCTCAAGAGACCCAGTACTTC; CDR3aa: CASSLSPQETQYF
v_gene: TRBV7-9; abundance: many; d_gene: -; j_gene: TRBJ2-5; CDR3nt: TGTGCCAGCAGCTTAGAGTCAGGGAGGGAGACCCAGTACTTC; CDR3aa: CASSLESGRETQYF
v_gene: TRBV5-1; abundance: many; d_gene: -; j_gene: TRBJ2-5; CDR3nt: TGCGCCAGCAGCCGGACGCCCTTCGAAGAAGAGACCCAGTACTTC; CDR3aa: CASSRTPFEEETQYF
v_gene: TRBV7-8; abundance: many; d_gene: -; j_gene: TRBJ2-5; CDR3nt: TGTGCCAGCCTCAGGGGGGGGCACGAGACCCAGTACTTC; CDR3aa: CASLRGGHETQYF
v_gene: TRBV7-2; abundance: few; d_gene: -; j_gene: TRBJ1-2; CDR3nt: TGTGCCAGCAGCGGGGTCAGAGGGAATGGCTACACCTTC; CDR3aa: CASSGVRGNGYTF
v_gene: TRBV19; abundance: many; d_gene: TRBD1; j_gene: TRBJ1-2; CDR3nt: TGTGCCAGTAACACAGGGGTTCAGAACTATGGCTACACCTTC; CDR3aa: CASNTGVQNYGYTF
v_gene: TRBV6-1; abundance: -; d_gene: TRBD1; j_gene: TRBJ2-2; CDR3nt: TGTGCCAGCAGTGTCGGGACAGCGAACACCGGGGAGCTGTTTTTT; CDR3aa: CASSVGTANTGELFF
v_gene: TRBV7-2; abundance: many; d_gene: TRBD1; j_gene: TRBJ1-5; CDR3nt: TGTGCCAGCAGCTTACAGGGGGCTAGGAATCAGCCCCAGCATTTT; CDR3aa: CASSLQGARNQPQHF
v_gene: TRBV7-3; abundance: few; d_gene: TRBD1; j_gene: TRBJ2-7; CDR3nt: TGTGCCAGCAGCTTAGGGGGACAGGACTCCTACGAGCAGTACTTC; CDR3aa: CASSLGGQDSYEQYF
v_gene: TRBV4-3; abundance: few; d_gene: -; j_gene: TRBJ2-3; CDR3nt: TGCGCCAGCAGCCAAGATCCGAAAGGGTCACTGGGAGATACGCAGTATTTT; CDR3aa: CASSQDPKGSLGDTQYF
v_gene: TRBV6-1; abundance: many; d_gene: TRBD2; j_gene: TRBJ2-3; CDR3nt: TGTGCCAGCAGTGAATTAGCGGGAGGGGACGATACGCAGTATTTT; CDR3aa: CASSELAGGDDTQYF
v_gene: TRBV9; abundance: few; d_gene: -; j_gene: TRBJ2-1; CDR3nt: TGTGCCAGCAGCGTAGACCCGAATGAGCAGTTCTTC; CDR3aa: CASSVDPNEQFF
v_gene: TRBV20-1; abundance: many; d_gene: -; j_gene: TRBJ2-4; CDR3nt: TGCAGTGCTAGATCTGTCCCTCGCGGCGTTGCCAAAAACATTCAGTACTTC; CDR3aa: CSARSVPRGVAKNIQYF